Only a few counts were recorded for the clone carrying this TCR beta chain. The germline V gene encodes CDR1 SNHLY and CDR2 FYNNEI. Trimming stripped 3 bases from V and 6 bases from J, with 5 bases between. The CDR3 is 11 amino acids. The data originate from a study of blood T cell repertoires in COVID-19. Sequencing used immunoSEQ multiplex PCR; TCRdb keeps in-frame clones, though not all of them. Seen here are fewer than 400,000 clones, about 90% observed once, and the top ten hold about 1.7%. The chain couples TRBV2 to TRBJ1-1, with unresolved D. The clonotype comes from a young woman who had recovered from COVID-19. Sample: PBMCs or T cells enriched from blood (not recorded which). The CDR3 DNA follows: TGTGCCAGCAGTGAGAGGTCTGAAGCTTTCTTT. Its translation: CASSERSEAFF.